This paragraph covers one T cell receptor (beta chain) sequence. These data belong to a study of blood T cell repertoires in COVID-19. The CDR3 is made up of 15 amino acids. Germline V gives CDR1 SGHRS, CDR2 YFSETQ. J was trimmed by 1 base and V by 5 bases; bases with no gene match: 5. Repertoires were generated with immunoSEQ multiplex PCR, while TCRdb's copy carries only in-frame clones and drops some. The table shows about 380,000 clones, with around 91% occurring only once. Sequencing was carried out using peripheral blood. The receptor comes from a young man with active or convalescent COVID-19. This chain connects TRBV5-1 to TRBJ2-3; TRBD2 agrees at 9 bases. CDR3 sequence (DNA): TGCGCCAGCAGTAGCGGGGGCCAAGGCACAGATACGCAGTATTTT. Protein sequence: CASSSGGQGTDTQYF. The variable domain in full, completed from reference TRBV5-1 and TRBJ2-3, reads KAGVTQTPRYLIKTRGQQVTLSCSPISGHRSVSWYQQTPGQGLQFLFEYFSETQRNKGNFPGRFSGRQFSNSRSEMNVSTLELGDSALYLCASSSGGQGTDTQYFGPGTRLTVL.